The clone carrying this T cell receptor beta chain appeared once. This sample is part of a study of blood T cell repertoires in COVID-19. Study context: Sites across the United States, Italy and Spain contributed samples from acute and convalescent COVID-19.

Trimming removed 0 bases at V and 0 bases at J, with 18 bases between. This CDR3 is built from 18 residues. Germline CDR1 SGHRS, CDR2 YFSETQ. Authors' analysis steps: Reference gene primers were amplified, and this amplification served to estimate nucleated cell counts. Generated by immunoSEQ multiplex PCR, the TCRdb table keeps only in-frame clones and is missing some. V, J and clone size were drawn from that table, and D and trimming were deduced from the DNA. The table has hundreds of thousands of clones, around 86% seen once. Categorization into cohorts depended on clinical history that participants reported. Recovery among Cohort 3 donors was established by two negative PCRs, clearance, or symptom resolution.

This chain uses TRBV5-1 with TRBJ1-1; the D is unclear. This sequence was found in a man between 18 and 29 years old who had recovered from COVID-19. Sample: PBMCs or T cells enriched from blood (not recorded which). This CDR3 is CASSLAGWQAEMNTEAFF. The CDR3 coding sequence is TGCGCCAGCAGCTTGGCCGGGTGGCAAGCAGAGATGAACACTGAAGCTTTCTTT.